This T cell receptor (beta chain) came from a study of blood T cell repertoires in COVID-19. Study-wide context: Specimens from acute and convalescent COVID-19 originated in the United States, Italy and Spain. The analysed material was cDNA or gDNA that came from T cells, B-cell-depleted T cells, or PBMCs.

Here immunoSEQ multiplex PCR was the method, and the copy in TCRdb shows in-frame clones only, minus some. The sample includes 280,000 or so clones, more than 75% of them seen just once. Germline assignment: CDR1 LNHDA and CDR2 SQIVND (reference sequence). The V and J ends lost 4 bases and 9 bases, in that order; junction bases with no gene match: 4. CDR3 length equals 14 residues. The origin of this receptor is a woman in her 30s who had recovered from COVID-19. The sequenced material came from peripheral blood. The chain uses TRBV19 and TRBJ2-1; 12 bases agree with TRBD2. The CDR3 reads CASSTSGGAFEQFF. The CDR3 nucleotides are TGTGCCAGTAGTACTAGCGGGGGGGCTTTTGAGCAGTTCTTC.